What follows is one T cell receptor beta chain and its context. Antigen unknown. The CDR3 spans 15 residues. Germline CDR1 is LNHDA and CDR2 is SQIVND (reference sequence). V lost 6 bases to trimming and J lost 4 bases; unmatched junction nucleotides: 10. This record comes from a study of PD-1 blockade in classical Hodgkin lymphoma. Study-wide points: Newly diagnosed patients had baseline TCR diversity that was reportedly lower than that of healthy donors.

The assay was immunoSEQ multiplex PCR, and TCRdb's table has in-frame clones only and misses some. The sample holds tens of thousands of clones, 72% seen once. Time point here: cycle 4 day 1 (C4D1), after less than seven weeks of nivolumab. Patients all relapsed after autologous stem cell transplantation, and there was variation in brentuximab vedotin exposure. The CD4+ T cells used were purified from thawed PBMCs through magnetic negative selection. The sequencing used CD4+ T cells from blood, collected before the fourth cycle of nivolumab. The TCR was taken from a human donor with classical Hodgkin lymphoma. The chain has TRBV19 and TRBJ1-1, with 8 bases aligning to TRBD1. The CDR3: CASRDLPGTGTEAFF. The CDR3 DNA reads as TGTGCCAGTAGAGATTTACCCGGGACAGGCACTGAAGCTTTCTTT. Complete variable domain (other parts from reference TRBV19 and TRBJ1-1): DGGITQSPKYLFRKEGQNVTLSCEQNLNHDAMYWYRQDPGQGLRLIYYSQIVNDFQKGDIAEGYSVSREKKESFPLTVTSAQKNPTAFYLCASRDLPGTGTEAFFGQGTRLTVV.